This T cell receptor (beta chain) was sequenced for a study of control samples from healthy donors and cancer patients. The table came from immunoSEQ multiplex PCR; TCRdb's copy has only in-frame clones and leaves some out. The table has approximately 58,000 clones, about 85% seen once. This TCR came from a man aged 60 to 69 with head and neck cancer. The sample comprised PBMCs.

CDR3 in DNA: TGCGCCAGCAGCCGACATAGCGGGGGAGGCTCTGGGGCCAACGTCCTGACTTTC. This sequence encodes CASSRHSGGGSGANVLTF. The genes are TRBV4-3 and TRBJ2-6; the match to TRBD2 covers 9 bases. Germline CDR1 and CDR2: LGHNA and YSLEER. CDR3 length equals 18 residues. V lost 4 bases and J lost 0; bases outside the gene matches: 7.